This TCR beta chain was recovered during a study of T cells in Graves' hyperthyroidism and ophthalmopathy. It was RNA transcripts that yielded the amplified TCR beta CDR3 regions. Initially, a first-round RT-PCR of the TCR CDR3 employed the HTBI primer set. Each CDR3 protein gets one entry after TCRdb re-called the multiplex PCR reads with MiXCR. The sample contains roughly 380,000 distinct CDR3 sequences, roughly 14% of which appear only once. This clonotype appeared many times. Input material: blood. This TCR was sampled from a woman aged 55-69 years with Graves' hyperthyroidism.

This CDR3 reads CASSLLAASDTQYF. The CDR3 DNA sequence: TGTGCCAGCAGCTTGTTAGCCGCCTCAGATACGCAGTATTTT. The genes are TRBV11-3 and TRBJ2-3; D gene ambiguous. Deletions cut 3 bases from V and 4 bases from J, with 11 bases between. This CDR3 spans 14 amino acids. The V gene's germline CDR1 is SGHNT and CDR2 YENEEA.